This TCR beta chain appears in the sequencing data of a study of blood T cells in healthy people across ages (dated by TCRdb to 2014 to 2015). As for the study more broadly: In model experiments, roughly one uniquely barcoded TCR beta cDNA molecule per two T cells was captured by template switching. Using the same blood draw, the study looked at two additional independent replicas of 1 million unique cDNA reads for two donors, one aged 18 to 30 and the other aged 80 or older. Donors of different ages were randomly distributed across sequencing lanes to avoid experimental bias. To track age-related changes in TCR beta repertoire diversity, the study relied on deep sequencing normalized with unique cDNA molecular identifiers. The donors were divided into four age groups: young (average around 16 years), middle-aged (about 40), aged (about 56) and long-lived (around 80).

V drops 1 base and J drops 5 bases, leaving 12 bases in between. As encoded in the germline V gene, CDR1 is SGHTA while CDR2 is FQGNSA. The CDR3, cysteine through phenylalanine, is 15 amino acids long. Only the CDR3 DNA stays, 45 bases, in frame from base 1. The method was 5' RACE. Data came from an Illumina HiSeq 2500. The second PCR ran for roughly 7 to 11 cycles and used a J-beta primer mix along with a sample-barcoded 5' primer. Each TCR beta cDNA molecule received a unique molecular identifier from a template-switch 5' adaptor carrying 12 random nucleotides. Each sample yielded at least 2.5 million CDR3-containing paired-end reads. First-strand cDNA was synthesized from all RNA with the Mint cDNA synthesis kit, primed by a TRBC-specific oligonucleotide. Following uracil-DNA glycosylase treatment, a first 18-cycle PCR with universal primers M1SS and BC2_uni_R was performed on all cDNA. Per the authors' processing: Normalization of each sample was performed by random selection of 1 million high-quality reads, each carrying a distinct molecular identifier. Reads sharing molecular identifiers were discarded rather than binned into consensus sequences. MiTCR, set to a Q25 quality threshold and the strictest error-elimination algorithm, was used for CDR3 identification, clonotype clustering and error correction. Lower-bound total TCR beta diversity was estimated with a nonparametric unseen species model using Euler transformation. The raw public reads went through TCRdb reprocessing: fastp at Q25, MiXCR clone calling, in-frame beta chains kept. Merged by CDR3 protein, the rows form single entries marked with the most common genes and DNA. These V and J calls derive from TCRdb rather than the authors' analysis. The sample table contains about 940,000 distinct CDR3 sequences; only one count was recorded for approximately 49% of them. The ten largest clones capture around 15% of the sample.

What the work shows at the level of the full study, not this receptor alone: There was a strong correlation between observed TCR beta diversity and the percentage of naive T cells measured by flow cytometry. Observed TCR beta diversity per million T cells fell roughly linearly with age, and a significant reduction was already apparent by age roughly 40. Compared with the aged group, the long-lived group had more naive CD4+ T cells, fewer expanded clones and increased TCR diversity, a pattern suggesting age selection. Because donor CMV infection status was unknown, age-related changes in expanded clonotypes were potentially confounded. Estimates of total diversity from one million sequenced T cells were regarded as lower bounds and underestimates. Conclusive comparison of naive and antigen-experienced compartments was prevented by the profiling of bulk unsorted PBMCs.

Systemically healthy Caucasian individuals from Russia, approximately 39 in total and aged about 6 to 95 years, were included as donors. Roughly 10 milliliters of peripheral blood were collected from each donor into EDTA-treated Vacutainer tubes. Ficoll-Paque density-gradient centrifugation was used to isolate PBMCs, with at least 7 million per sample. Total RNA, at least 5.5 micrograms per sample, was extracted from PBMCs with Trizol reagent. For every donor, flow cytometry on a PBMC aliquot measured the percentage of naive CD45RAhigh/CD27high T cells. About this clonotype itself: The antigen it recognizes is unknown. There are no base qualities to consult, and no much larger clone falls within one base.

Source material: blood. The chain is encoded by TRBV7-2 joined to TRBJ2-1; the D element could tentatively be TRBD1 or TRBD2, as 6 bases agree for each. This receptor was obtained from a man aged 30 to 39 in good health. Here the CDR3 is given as CASSLVRGANNEQFF. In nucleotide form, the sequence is TGTGCCAGCAGCTTAGTAAGGGGGGCGAACAATGAGCAGTTCTTC.